This T cell receptor beta chain was observed in a study of shared clonotypes between healthy human individuals. Libraries were prepared by immunoSEQ multiplex PCR; TCRdb keeps only in-frame clonotypes and omits some of them. The sample carries about 590,000 clones, around 95% recorded once. Study-level points and caveats: Only blood samples were collected, and tissue repertoires likely differ. Non-shared clonotypes were found to have lower generation probabilities than the clonotypes that were shared by all four of the sorted-subset donors. Researchers found naive subsets generally carried larger estimated richness than memory subsets.

The CDR3 is 15 residues long. CDR1 and CDR2 (germline): SNHLY, FYNNEI. With 5 bases clipped from V and 5 bases from J, the junction kept 9 bases outside the gene matches. Terminally differentiated effector memory CD45RA+ cells were excluded from the naive CD8 cells, which were CD45RO-negative and positively selected for CCR7. Donors, healthy HIV-negative adults, lacked recent acute infections or vaccinations. A word on this clone: As yet, its antigen is unknown.

The receptor was derived from a woman aged 25 to 39 in good health. The chain uses TRBV2 and TRBJ2-7, with 10 bases identical to TRBD2. The sequenced sample was naive CD8+ T cells sorted from blood. The CDR3 nucleotides read TGTGCCAGCAGTCTATCTAGCGGGAGCTTGGACGAGCAGTACTTC. Translated: CASSLSSGSLDEQYF. The variable domain in full, completed from reference TRBV2 and TRBJ2-7, reads EPEVTQTPSHQVTQMGQEVILRCVPISNHLYFYWYRQILGQKVEFLVSFYNNEISEKSEIFDDQFSVERPDGSNFTLKIRSTKLEDSAMYFCASSLSSGSLDEQYFGPGTRLTVT.